Listed here are 14 T cell receptor beta chains from one sample, sequenced in a study of blood T cells in healthy people across ages. With a J-beta primer mix and a sample-barcoded 5' primer, a second PCR ran 7 to 11 cycles. TCRdb ran MiXCR on the 5' RACE reads and lists one entry per CDR3 protein. The sample records about a million distinct CDR3 sequences, less than 45% being singletons. The sequenced sample consisted of blood. The receptors shown here come from a man between 18 and 35 years old in good health.

The V call is TRBV27, the J call TRBJ2-1; 12 bases map to TRBD2. This CDR3 is built from 18 residues. V lost 5 bases, J lost 13 bases, and 21 bases stayed unmatched. CDR1 is MNHEY, CDR2 SMNVEV, per germline (reference sequence). The CDR3 DNA reads TGTGCCAGCAGTCCCCCCCCTAGCGGGGGGGGCTTGTTGGAGACCCAGTTCTTC. This codes for CASSPPPSGGGLLETQFF.

The rearrangement uses TRBV6-5 and TRBJ2-7; TRBD1 might be the D (6 bases). The CDR3 runs 15 residues. The V end lost 2 bases, the J end lost 3 bases, and 14 bases lay between the germline ends. Per the germline V gene, CDR1 is MNHEY and CDR2 is SVGAGI. CDR3 DNA sequence: TGTGCCAGCAGTTACGCGAGACAGGCTGACTACGAGCAGTACTTC. This codes for CASSYARQADYEQYF.

This sequence joins TRBV5-5 and TRBJ1-5; no clear D. Trimming shortened V by 4 bases and J by 0 bases, and 20 bases separated the two germline ends. CDR3 length equals 18 residues. The V gene's germline CDR1 is SGHKS and CDR2 YYEKEE (reference sequence). CDR3 residues: CASSTFALELNSNQPQHF. The DNA of the CDR3 is TGTGCCAGCAGCACGTTCGCCCTCGAGTTAAATAGCAATCAGCCCCAGCATTTT.

The V call is TRBV6-6, the J call TRBJ1-4; TRBD1 might be the D (5 bases). Between the trimmed V and J ends, which lost 8 bases and 8 bases, there was a span of 15 bases. There are 13 residues in the CDR3. Germline V gives CDR1 MNHNY, CDR2 SVGAGI (reference sequence). CDR3 residues: CASRGGDYEKLFF. In DNA, the CDR3 is TGTGCCAGCCGTGGGGGGGATTACGAAAAACTGTTTTTT.

The chain combines TRBV6-6 with TRBJ1-5, with D unclear. CDR1 is MNHNY and CDR2 is SVGAGI in the germline V gene (reference sequence). The CDR3 is 14 residues long. V was cut by 0 bases and J by 6 bases, with 9 bases left in between. The CDR3 region has the DNA TGTGCCAGCAGTTACTCGCAGGCGAGTCAGCCCCAGCATTTT. Its translation: CASSYSQASQPQHF.

The chain employs TRBV20-1 and TRBJ2-1, with a possible D match to TRBD1 (6 bases). Looked up from germline, CDR1 is DFQATT and CDR2 is SNEGSKA (reference sequence). The ends were cut back, 4 bases at V and 12 bases at J, with 16 bases in the middle. The CDR3 spans 12 residues. In DNA form, the CDR3 reads TGCAGTGCTAAACCTACAGGGATGGGGCAGTTCTTC. As protein: CSAKPTGMGQFF.

This chain links TRBV5-1 with TRBJ2-7; TRBD2 aligns across 7 bases. The junction had 9 bases not matched to a gene; V was cut back by 2 bases and J by 7 bases. The CDR3 has 14 residues. Germline CDR1 reads SGHRS; CDR2 reads YFSETQ. The CDR3 here is CASSLTGEGNEQYF. The CDR3 coding sequence is TGCGCCAGCAGCTTAACGGGGGAGGGCAATGAGCAGTACTTC.

The chain recombines TRBV27 with TRBJ1-5; D may be TRBD2 (5 bases). The last part of the DNA fits TRBJ2-3 better; the J call may be wrong. The germline V gene has CDR1 MNHEY and CDR2 SMNVEV (reference sequence). This CDR3 contains 13 residues. The DNA for the CDR3 is TGTGCCAGCAGCTACAGCGGAAATCAGCCCCAGTATTTT. Its protein product is CASSYSGNQPQYF.

V gene TRBV7-3 combines with J gene TRBJ2-5; 12 nucleotides agree with TRBD2. The CDR3 is 15 residues long. After removal of 1 base from V and 11 bases from J, the junction contained 8 bases not matched to a gene. Per the germline V gene, CDR1 is SGHTA and CDR2 is FQGTGA. The CDR3 bases are TGTGCCAGCAGCTTAAGTGCTAGCGGGGGGGCTGAGCAGTACTTC. It encodes CASSLSASGGAEQYF.

The chain combines TRBV14 with TRBJ2-3, with D unclear. The V gene lost 1 base and the J gene lost 4 bases, with 12 bases spanning the gap. Germline V CDR1 and CDR2: SGHDN, FVKESK. The CDR3 extends over 15 amino acids. CDR3 loop: CASSQGSERPDTQYF. The CDR3 nucleotides read TGTGCCAGCAGCCAAGGTTCTGAAAGGCCAGATACGCAGTATTTT. Full variable domain (remainder filled in from reference TRBV14 and TRBJ2-3): EAGVTQFPSHSVIEKGQTVTLRCDPISGHDNLYWYRRVMGKEIKFLLHFVKESKQDESGMPNNRFLAERTGGTYSTLKVQPAELEDSGVYFCASSQGSERPDTQYFGPGTRLTVL.

CDR3: CSAITGTANTGELFF. In DNA, the CDR3 is TGCAGTGCTATTACCGGGACAGCTAACACCGGGGAGCTGTTTTTT. The chain employs TRBV20-1 and TRBJ2-2, with 7 bases lining up with TRBD1. This CDR3 region has 15 residues. CDR1 DFQATT and CDR2 SNEGSKA come from the germline V gene (reference sequence). J gave up 2 bases and V 4 bases, and 7 bases lay outside the gene matches.

The chain employs TRBV7-9 and TRBJ1-5, with D possibly being TRBD1 (5 bases). Germline CDR1 SEHNR, CDR2 FQNEAQ (reference sequence). Trimming shortened V by 6 bases and J by 1 base, and 16 bases separated the two germline ends. The length of the CDR3 is 16 residues. CDR3 bases: TGTGCCAGCAGTTCCTTAAAGGGGAAAAGCAATCAGCCCCAGCATTTT. Translating gives CASSSLKGKSNQPQHF.

V gene TRBV4-3 combines with J gene TRBJ1-5; D is possibly TRBD1 (5 bases). The length of the CDR3 is 15 residues. CDR1 and CDR2 from the germline V gene are LGHNA and YSLEER. V was shortened by 0 bases and J by 5 bases, with 11 bases between the two germline ends. The CDR3 region has the DNA TGCGCCAGCAGCCAAGATAGCAGGGCCCATCAGCCCCAGCATTTT. It is translated as CASSQDSRAHQPQHF.

The chain couples TRBV21-1 to TRBJ2-5; the table's TRBD1 call for D was not verified on the DNA. TRBV21-1 is marked as a pseudogene. The CDR3 runs to 16 residues. The CDR3 DNA is TGTGCCAGCAGCGCCCAAATCCCGGGACAGAAAGAGACCCAGTACTTC. It is translated as CASSAQIPGQKETQYF.